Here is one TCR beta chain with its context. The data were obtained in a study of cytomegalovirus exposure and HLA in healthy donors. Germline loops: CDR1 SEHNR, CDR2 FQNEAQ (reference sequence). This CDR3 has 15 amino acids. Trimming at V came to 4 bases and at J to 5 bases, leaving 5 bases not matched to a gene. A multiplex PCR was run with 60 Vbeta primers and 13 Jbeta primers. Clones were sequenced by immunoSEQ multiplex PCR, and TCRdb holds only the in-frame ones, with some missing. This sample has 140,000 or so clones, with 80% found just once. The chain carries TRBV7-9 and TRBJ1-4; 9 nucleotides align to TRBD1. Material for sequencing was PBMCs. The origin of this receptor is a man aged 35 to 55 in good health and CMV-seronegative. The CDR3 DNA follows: TGTGCCAGCAGCTCTGGGGACAGGGAGAATGAAAAACTGTTTTTT. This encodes CASSSGDRENEKLFF.